These 26 T cell receptor beta chains originate from one sample sequenced in a study of shared clonotypes between healthy human individuals. CD45RO-negative CD8 cells positively selected for CCR7 made up the naive population, which excluded terminally differentiated effector memory CD45RA+ cells. Sequencing was performed with immunoSEQ multiplex PCR; in TCRdb, only in-frame clones are kept and a portion is missing. The sample records some 1,900,000 clones, about 94% being singletons. The sequencing input was naive CD8+ T cells sorted from blood. The receptor set was obtained from a man between 18 and 35 years old in good health.

This chain links TRBV19 with TRBJ1-4; 8 nucleotides align to TRBD1. From germline, CDR1 is LNHDA and CDR2 SQIVND (reference sequence). This CDR3 is 18 amino acids long. The ends lost 4 bases at V and 6 bases at J; junction bases unmatched: 16. CDR3 residues: CASSTGQGDYDMYEKLFF. CDR3 coding DNA: TGTGCCAGTAGTACCGGACAGGGAGATTACGATATGTATGAAAAACTGTTTTTT.

The chain joins TRBV5-1 to TRBJ2-1, with D perhaps matching TRBD1 (7 bases). Trimming left V 4 bases short and J 7 bases short, with 15 bases between. The germline V gene has CDR1 SGHRS and CDR2 YFSETQ. The CDR3 is 14 residues long. CDR3 bases: TGCGCCAGCAGCGCGGGACAGTCCGGGAATGAGCAGTTCTTC. It encodes CASSAGQSGNEQFF. Supplemented by reference TRBV5-1 and TRBJ2-1, the full variable domain reads KAGVTQTPRYLIKTRGQQVTLSCSPISGHRSVSWYQQTPGQGLQFLFEYFSETQRNKGNFPGRFSGRQFSNSRSEMNVSTLELGDSALYLCASSAGQSGNEQFFGPGTRLTVL.

The V gene is TRBV2, the J gene TRBJ1-2; 10 bases map to TRBD1. Germline lookup yields CDR1 SNHLY and CDR2 FYNNEI. After removal of 6 bases from V and 5 bases from J, the junction contained 12 bases not matched to a gene. This CDR3 contains 16 residues. The CDR3 region has the DNA TGTGCCAGCAGCGAGTCGACAGGGGGCGCGGGTTATGGCTACACCTTC. Residues: CASSESTGGAGYGYTF.

About this clone itself: Other DNA sequences from this sample encode an identical CDR3 as well. The rearrangement joins TRBV13 to TRBJ2-5; D remains unclear. Per germline, CDR1 PRHDT and CDR2 FYEKMQ (reference sequence). The CDR3 sequence is 13 residues long. V lost 1 base and J 0 bases, leaving 3 bases between the germline ends. The DNA for the CDR3 is TGTGCCAGCAGCTTAGCAGACCAAGAGACCCAGTACTTC. This sequence encodes CASSLADQETQYF.

This clone was seen once. The chain links TRBV4-1 to TRBJ2-5; 8 bases are a match to TRBD2. This CDR3 comprises 16 residues. Trimming removed 4 bases from V and 3 bases from J; junction bases left unmatched: 10. The germline V gene encodes CDR1 MGHRA and CDR2 YSYEKL. In DNA, the CDR3 is TGCGCCAGCAGCCCAGAGGGCGGGGGGCCTGAAGAGACCCAGTACTTC. Encoded protein: CASSPEGGGPEETQYF.

The table lists this clone with a count of one. The rearrangement links TRBV7-9 to TRBJ2-7; 12 bases match TRBD2. Germline V gives CDR1 SEHNR, CDR2 FQNEAQ (reference sequence). The CDR3 length is 16 residues. J was trimmed by 3 bases and V by 5 bases; bases with no gene match: 8. The CDR3 bases are TGTGCCAGCAGCACATGGACTAGCGGGGCGCACTACGAGCAGTACTTC. The encoded protein is CASSTWTSGAHYEQYF.

With regard to this clone: The sample contains more than one DNA sequence encoding this CDR3. The chain has TRBV9 and TRBJ2-2; no clear D. The V end lost 0 bases, the J end lost 1 base, and 4 bases lay between the germline ends. CDR3 length: 14 amino acids. Germline V gene sequence: CDR1 SGDLS, CDR2 YYNGEE. DNA for the CDR3: TGTGCCAGCAGCGTAGGGATGAACACCGGGGAGCTGTTTTTT. Its protein product is CASSVGMNTGELFF.

This clone was observed a single time. The rearrangement joins TRBV2 to TRBJ2-7; 8 bases map to TRBD2. V shed 9 bases, J shed 0 bases, and the junction held 22 bases outside the gene matches. CDR1 SNHLY and CDR2 FYNNEI come from the germline V gene. This CDR3 spans 19 amino acids. CDR3 DNA sequence: TGTGCCAGTAGTTGGTCTATCCTCTCTAGCGGGCTAAACTCCTACGAGCAGTACTTC. It translates to CASSWSILSSGLNSYEQYF.

The chain carries TRBV7-6 and TRBJ2-5; D possibly corresponds to TRBD1 (5 bases). Trimming took off 1 base at V and 5 bases at J, with 17 bases between the two ends. Looked up from germline, CDR1 is SGHVS and CDR2 is FNYEAQ. The CDR3 runs to 16 residues. CDR3 DNA: TGTGCCAGCAGCTTAGTACCGGAAGGGGTAGGGGAGACCCAGTACTTC. Amino acid sequence: CASSLVPEGVGETQYF.

As regards this clone: Other DNA sequences in this specimen translate into the identical CDR3. The J gene is TRBJ1-2, the V gene TRBV9; tentatively, D is TRBD1 (5 bases). Germline assignment: CDR1 SGDLS and CDR2 YYNGEE. Between the trimmed V and J ends, which lost 4 bases and 2 bases, there was a span of 9 bases. The CDR3 loop spans 13 amino acids. DNA of the CDR3: TGTGCCAGCAGCCTCGGGACCAACTATGGCTACACCTTC. Its protein product is CASSLGTNYGYTF.

This chain links TRBV27 with TRBJ2-7; TRBD2 is a possible D gene (6 bases). The CDR3 covers 16 residues. Germline values: CDR1 MNHEY, CDR2 SMNVEV (reference sequence). Between the trimmed V and J ends, which lost 6 bases and 3 bases, there was a span of 21 bases. CDR3 coding DNA: TGTGCCAGCAGCTTGTTGGGCGGGGAATTCAGCTACGAGCAGTACTTC. It translates to CASSLLGGEFSYEQYF.

The chain couples TRBV11-1 to TRBJ1-5; 7 nucleotides align to TRBD1. This CDR3 is 19 amino acids long. CDR1 is SGHAT, CDR2 FQDESV, per germline (reference sequence). The V segment lost 3 bases and the J segment 3 bases; nucleotides outside the gene matches: 17. The CDR3 DNA follows: TGTGCCAGCAGCTTTTTACTCCTAGTCGACAGGGTAAACAATCAGCCCCAGCATTTT. Amino acid sequence: CASSFLLLVDRVNNQPQHF.

V is TRBV9 and J is TRBJ1-3; possible D gene TRBD1, 5 bases. Germline assignment: CDR1 SGDLS and CDR2 YYNGEE. V was shortened by 0 bases and J by 2 bases, with 9 bases between the two germline ends. The length of the CDR3 is 15 residues. The CDR3 nucleotides are TGTGCCAGCAGCGTAGAGGGGAGTCCTGGAAACACCATATATTTT. Its translation is CASSVEGSPGNTIYF.

As regards this clone: Since a much larger clone is just one base distant, this may be a read error. Here the CDR3 reads CASSDGGSYEQYF. The CDR3 nucleotides read TGTGCCAGCAGCGACGGGGGCTCCTACGAGCAGTACTTC. V usage is TRBV5-6 and J usage is TRBJ2-7; the D gene is possibly TRBD2 (6 bases). Germline V CDR1 and CDR2: SGHDT, YYEEEE. CDR3 length equals 13 residues. Trimming shortened V by 4 bases and J by 0 bases, and 8 bases separated the two germline ends. Drawing the rest from reference TRBV5-6 and TRBJ2-7, the complete variable domain is DAGVTQSPTHLIKTRGQQVTLRCSPKSGHDTVSWYQQALGQGPQFIFQYYEEEERQRGNFPDRFSGHQFPNYSSELNVNALLLGDSALYLCASSDGGSYEQYFGPGTRLTVT.

The chain uses TRBV2 and TRBJ1-2, with 7 bases fitting TRBD1. J was trimmed by 4 bases and V by 4 bases; bases with no gene match: 12. CDR3 length: 16 amino acids. The germline V gene has CDR1 SNHLY and CDR2 FYNNEI. The CDR3: CASSGAIQGQSYGYTF. The CDR3 DNA reads TGTGCCAGCAGTGGGGCTATTCAGGGACAGAGCTATGGCTACACCTTC.

The chain combines TRBV5-1 with TRBJ2-1, with D possibly TRBD2 on 5 matching bases. V was cut by 0 bases and J by 8 bases, with 9 bases left in between. Germline V gene sequence: CDR1 SGHRS, CDR2 YFSETQ. This CDR3 region has 13 residues. The CDR3 coding sequence is TGCGCCAGCAGCTTGGTAGAGGAGGATGAGCAGTTCTTC. Amino acid sequence: CASSLVEEDEQFF.

This clone was recorded once. The chain links TRBV19 to TRBJ1-4; D call uncertain. Germline V CDR1 and CDR2: LNHDA, SQIVND (reference sequence). The V and J ends lost 7 bases and 5 bases respectively, with 14 bases between them. The CDR3 contains 14 residues. CDR3 DNA: TGTGCCAGTATCGGCACCTCCGGCAATGAAAAACTGTTTTTT. Translation: CASIGTSGNEKLFF.

The J gene is TRBJ1-1, the V gene TRBV28; D is unclear. Trimming stripped 8 bases from V and 4 bases from J, with 17 bases between. Germline lookup yields CDR1 MDHEN and CDR2 SYDVKM. The CDR3 has 14 residues. The CDR3 nucleotides read TGTGCCAGCGATACATCCCACAAGTTCACTGAAGCTTTCTTT. Amino acid sequence: CASDTSHKFTEAFF.

The chain recombines TRBV6-5 with TRBJ1-2; 9 bases match TRBD1. Germline V gives CDR1 MNHEY, CDR2 SVGAGI. J lost 5 bases, V lost 8 bases, and 12 bases had no gene match. CDR3 size: 15 residues. CDR3 protein: CASHTPGQGPYGYTF. CDR3 DNA: TGTGCCAGCCATACTCCGGGACAGGGTCCTTATGGCTACACCTTC.

CDR3 DNA sequence: TGTGCCTGGAGACCAAGGACAGGCTCCTACGAGCAGTACTTC. Translating it yields CAWRPRTGSYEQYF. The V call is TRBV30, the J call TRBJ2-7; 7 positions match TRBD1. The CDR3 contains 14 residues. CDR1 GTSNPN and CDR2 SVGIG come from the germline V gene (reference sequence). The V and J ends lost 3 bases and 0 bases, in that order; junction bases with no gene match: 5.

Turning to this clone: One end of the junction does not line up with germline, which may come from a read error. The chain couples TRBV7-7 to TRBJ2-5, with a tentative D call TRBD2 (5 bases). Germline V CDR1 and CDR2: SSHAT, FNYEAQ (reference sequence). The CDR3 sequence is 17 residues long. The CDR3 reads CASSLGGSGAYQETQYF. The CDR3 DNA reads TGTGCTAGCAGCTTAGGAGGAAGCGGAGCGTACCAAGAGACCCAGTACTTC.

The CDR3 sequence: CASSGQANTGELFF. CDR3 sequence (DNA): TGTGCCAGCAGCGGACAGGCGAACACCGGGGAGCTGTTTTTT. The chain uses TRBV6-5 and TRBJ2-2, with 7 bases that match TRBD1. Per the germline V gene, CDR1 is MNHEY and CDR2 is SVGAGI. The CDR3 runs 14 residues. Trimming removed 6 bases from V and 0 bases from J; junction bases left unmatched: 1.

This clone was counted once. The V and J genes are TRBV7-8 and TRBJ1-2; TRBD1 matches 9 bases. Germline V CDR1 and CDR2: SGHVS, FQNEAQ. This CDR3 has 18 amino acids. V was clipped by 0 bases and J by 2 bases; unmatched bases: 10. CDR3 sequence reads: CASSLAVGQGLINYGYTF. The CDR3 nucleotides are TGTGCCAGCAGCTTAGCGGTGGGACAGGGACTAATAAACTATGGCTACACCTTC. Supplemented by reference TRBV7-8 and TRBJ1-2, the full variable domain reads GAGVSQSPRYKVAKRGQDVALRCDPISGHVSLFWYQQALGQGPEFLTYFQNEAQLDKSGLPSDRFFAERPEGSVSTLKIQRTQQEDSAVYLCASSLAVGQGLINYGYTFGSGTRLTVV.

V and J are TRBV6-5 and TRBJ2-7; D is possibly TRBD1 or TRBD2 (6 bases each). The germline V and J ends were trimmed by 0 bases and 3 bases, with 12 bases remaining between them. The CDR3 is 15 amino acids. CDR1 is MNHEY, CDR2 SVGAGI, per germline. CDR3 nucleotides: TGTGCCAGCAGTTACTCGATCGGGGGCGGCTACGAGCAGTACTTC. This codes for CASSYSIGGGYEQYF.

The chain joins TRBV6-5 to TRBJ2-5; a weak D match, TRBD1 (5 bases). The CDR3 is made up of 14 amino acids. The germline V gene has CDR1 MNHEY and CDR2 SVGAGI. Trimming removed 5 bases from V and 4 bases from J, with 14 bases in between. In DNA form, the CDR3 reads TGTGCCAGCAGTGAATTGAAAGGGGCAGAGACCCAGTACTTC. Amino acid sequence: CASSELKGAETQYF.

This clone was seen a handful of times. Additional DNA sequences in this sample encode the identical CDR3. The gene calls are TRBV11-2 and TRBJ1-5; D uncertain. Between the trimmed V and J ends, which lost 2 bases and 2 bases, there was a span of 4 bases. The CDR3 has 13 residues. Germline V gene lookup returns CDR1 SGHAT and CDR2 FQNNGV. CDR3 bases: TGTGCCAGCAGCTTACGGGGCAATCAGCCCCAGCATTTT. Its protein is CASSLRGNQPQHF.